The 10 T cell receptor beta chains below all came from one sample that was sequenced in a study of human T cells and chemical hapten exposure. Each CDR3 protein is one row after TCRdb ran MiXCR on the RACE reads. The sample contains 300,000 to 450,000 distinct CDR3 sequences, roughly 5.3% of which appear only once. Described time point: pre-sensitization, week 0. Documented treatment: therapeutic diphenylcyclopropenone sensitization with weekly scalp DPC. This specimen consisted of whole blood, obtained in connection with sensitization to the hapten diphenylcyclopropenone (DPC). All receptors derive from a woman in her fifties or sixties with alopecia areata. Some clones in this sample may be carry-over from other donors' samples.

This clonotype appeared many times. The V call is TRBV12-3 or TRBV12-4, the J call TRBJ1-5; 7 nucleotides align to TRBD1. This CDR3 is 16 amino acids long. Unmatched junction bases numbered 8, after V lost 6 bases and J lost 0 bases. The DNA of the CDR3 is TGTGCCAGCAGCCGGGACAGTGGAAATAGCAATCAGCCCCAGCATTTT. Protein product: CASSRDSGNSNQPQHF.

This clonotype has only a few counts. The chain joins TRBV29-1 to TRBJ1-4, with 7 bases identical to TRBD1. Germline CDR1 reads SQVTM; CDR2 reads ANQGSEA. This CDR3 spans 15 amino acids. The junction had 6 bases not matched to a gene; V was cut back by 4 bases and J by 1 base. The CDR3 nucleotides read TGCAGCGTTGCAAGGGGGCGCGGAACTAATGAAAAACTGTTTTTT. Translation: CSVARGRGTNEKLFF.

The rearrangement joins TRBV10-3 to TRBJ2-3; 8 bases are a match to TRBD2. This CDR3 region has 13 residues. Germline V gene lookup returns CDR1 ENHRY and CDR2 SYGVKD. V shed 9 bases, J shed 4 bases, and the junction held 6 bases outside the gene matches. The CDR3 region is CAISSGIADTQYF. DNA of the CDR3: TGTGCCATTAGTAGCGGGATCGCAGATACGCAGTATTTT.

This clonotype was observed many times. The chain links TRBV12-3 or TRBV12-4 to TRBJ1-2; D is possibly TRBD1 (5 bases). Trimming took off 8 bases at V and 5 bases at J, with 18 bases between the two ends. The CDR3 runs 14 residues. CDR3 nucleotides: TGTGCCAGCTGGGGGGGTTCATGGGGGTATGGCTACACCTTC. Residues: CASWGGSWGYGYTF.

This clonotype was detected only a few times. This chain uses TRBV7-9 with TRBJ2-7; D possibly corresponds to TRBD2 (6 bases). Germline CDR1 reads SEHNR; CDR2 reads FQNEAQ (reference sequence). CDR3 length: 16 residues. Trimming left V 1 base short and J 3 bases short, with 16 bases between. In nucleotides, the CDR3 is TGTGCCAGCAGCTTAGGACGGGGGACCCTCGACTACGAGCAGTACTTC. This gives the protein CASSLGRGTLDYEQYF.

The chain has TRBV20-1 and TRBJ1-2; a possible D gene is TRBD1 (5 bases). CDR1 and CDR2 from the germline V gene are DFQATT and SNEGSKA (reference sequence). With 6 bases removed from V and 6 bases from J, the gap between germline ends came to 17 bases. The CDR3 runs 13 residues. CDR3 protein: CSAESSGGNGYTF. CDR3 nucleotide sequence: TGCAGTGCAGAAAGTTCGGGGGGTAATGGCTACACCTTC.

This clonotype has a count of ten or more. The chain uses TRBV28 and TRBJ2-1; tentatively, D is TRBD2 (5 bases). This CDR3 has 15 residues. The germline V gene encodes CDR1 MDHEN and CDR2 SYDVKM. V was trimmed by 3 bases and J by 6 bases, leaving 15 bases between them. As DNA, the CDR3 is TGTGCCAGCAGTTTTTCGTGGGAGAATTTCAATGAGCAGTTCTTC. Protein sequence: CASSFSWENFNEQFF.

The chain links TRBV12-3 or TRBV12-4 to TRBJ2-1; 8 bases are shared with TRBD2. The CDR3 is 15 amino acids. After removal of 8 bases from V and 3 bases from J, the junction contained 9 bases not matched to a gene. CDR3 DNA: TGTGCCAGCCTGCCGGGCGGGGGGCTCTACAATGAGCAGTTCTTC. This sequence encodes CASLPGGGLYNEQFF.

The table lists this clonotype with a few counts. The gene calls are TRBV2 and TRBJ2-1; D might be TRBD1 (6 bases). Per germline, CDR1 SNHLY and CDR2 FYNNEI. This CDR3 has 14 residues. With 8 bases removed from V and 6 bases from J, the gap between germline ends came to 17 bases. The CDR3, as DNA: TGTGCCAGCCTGACTGGGGGCACGGGCAATGAGCAGTTCTTC. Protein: CASLTGGTGNEQFF.

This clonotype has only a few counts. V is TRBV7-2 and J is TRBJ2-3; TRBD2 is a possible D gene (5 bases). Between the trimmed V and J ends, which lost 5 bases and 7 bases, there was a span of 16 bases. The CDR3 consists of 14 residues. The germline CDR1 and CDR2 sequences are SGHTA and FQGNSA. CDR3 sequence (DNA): TGTGCCAGCAGCCCCCGGGGAGTGCTGTATACGCAGTATTTT. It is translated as CASSPRGVLYTQYF.